Listed below are T cell receptor beta chains from one sample, sequenced in a study of blood T cells in healthy people across ages. A single record per CDR3 protein comes from TCRdb applying MiXCR to the 5' RACE reads. The table has roughly 930,000 distinct CDR3 sequences, roughly 43% seen once. The sample comprised blood. The receptor set was obtained from a man under 40 in good health. CDR3s include the opening cysteine and the closing phenylalanine or tryptophan. The D gene is left open where the match is weak. Size is omitted from some rows. Given values are once, few, many or a class for expanded clones.

V	J	size	D	DNA	CDR3
TRBV24-1	TRBJ1-5	.	.	TGTGCCACCAGTGATTATCGGAATCAGCCCCAGCATTTT	CATSDYRNQPQHF
TRBV5-1	TRBJ2-1	.	.	TGCGCCAGCAGCTCCCGGGACTCCTACAATGAGCAGTTCTTC	CASSSRDSYNEQFF
TRBV27	TRBJ1-5	few	.	TGTGCCAGCAGTTGGCAGGGGTATAGCAATCAGCCCCAGCATTTT	CASSWQGYSNQPQHF
TRBV29-1	TRBJ1-1	few	.	TGCAGCGTCGAAGACCTTCGGGATCACACTGAAGCTTTCTTT	CSVEDLRDHTEAFF
TRBV5-1	TRBJ1-1	once	.	TGCGCCAGCAGCTTGGAGGGGAGCTTTGAAGCTTTCTTT	CASSLEGSFEAFF
TRBV7-9	TRBJ1-4	few	.	TGTGCCAGCAGCTTAGCGAAGGGGGATGAAAAACTGTTTTTT	CASSLAKGDEKLFF
TRBV5-1	TRBJ1-1	.	.	TGCGCCAGCAGCTTAAACGGGATGGACACTGAAGCTTTCTTT	CASSLNGMDTEAFF
TRBV27	TRBJ2-1	.	.	TGTGCCAGCAGTCTACGCCCTACGGATGAGCAGTTCTTC	CASSLRPTDEQFF
TRBV28	TRBJ1-5	.	TRBD1	TGTGCCAGCAGCCCTGCGGACAGGGACAATCAGCCCCAGCATTTT	CASSPADRDNQPQHF
TRBV28	TRBJ2-4	.	.	TGTGCCAGCAGGCCCAACGGGCAGGGGAGCAAAAACATTCAGTACTTC	CASRPNGQGSKNIQYF
TRBV5-1	TRBJ2-5	few	.	TGCGCCAGCAGCTTGTTTCAGTCCTTCCAAGAGACCCAGTACTTC	CASSLFQSFQETQYF